The entry below gives a single TCR beta chain sequence along with its context. Germline lookup yields CDR1 SGHTA and CDR2 FQGTGA. The CDR3 consists of 16 residues. V lost 5 bases, J lost 0 bases, and 11 bases lay in between. Sequencing was performed with immunoSEQ multiplex PCR; in TCRdb, only in-frame clones are kept and a portion is missing. Of 2,500,000 or so clones in the sample, under 95% were seen once. These data originate in a study of shared clonotypes between healthy human individuals. Sequenced: naive CD4+ T cells from PBMCs. The subset is: CD45RA+ positively selected. The receptor was derived from a man between 18 and 29 years old in good health. Some clones in this sample may be carry-over from other donors' samples. This chain uses TRBV7-3 with TRBJ2-6, with D perhaps matching TRBD1 (6 bases). CDR3: CASSPNRASGANVLTF. Here the CDR3 DNA reads TGTGCCAGCAGCCCTAACAGGGCCTCTGGGGCCAACGTCCTGACTTTC. Using reference TRBV7-3 and TRBJ2-6 for the parts outside the CDR3, the full variable domain is GAGVSQTPSNKVTEKGKYVELRCDPISGHTALYWYRQSLGQGPEFLIYFQGTGAADDSGLPNDRFFAVRPEGSVSTLKIQRTERGDSAVYLCASSPNRASGANVLTFGAGSRLTVL.